These 9 T cell receptor beta chains were all obtained from the same sample, sequenced in a study of blood T cell repertoires in COVID-19. Libraries were prepared by immunoSEQ multiplex PCR; TCRdb keeps only in-frame clonotypes and omits some of them. Of 250,000 to 350,000 clones listed, about four fifths are singletons. Sequencing used peripheral blood. All receptors derive from a human donor with COVID-19, enrolled during active disease. The donor label of this sample is uncertain.

The chain carries TRBV28 and TRBJ1-1; 12 positions match TRBD1. The CDR3 length is 15 residues. The germline gives CDR1 MDHEN, CDR2 SYDVKM. V lost 6 bases, J lost 6 bases, and 8 bases stayed unmatched. Written as DNA, the CDR3 is TGTGCCAGCAGCGGGACAGGGGGCGTCAAGGCTGAAGCTTTCTTT. Translated: CASSGTGGVKAEAFF. The full variable domain, completed using reference TRBV28 and TRBJ1-1, is DVKVTQSSRYLVKRTGEKVFLECVQDMDHENMFWYRQDPGLGLRLIYFSYDVKMKEKGDIPEGYSVSREKKERFSLILESASTNQTSMYLCASSGTGGVKAEAFFGQGTRLTVV.

The genes are TRBV2 and TRBJ2-3, with 7 bases aligning to TRBD2. This CDR3 is built from 15 residues. Looked up from germline, CDR1 is SNHLY and CDR2 is FYNNEI. The junction had 6 bases not matched to a gene; V was cut back by 2 bases and J by 4 bases. CDR3 sequence reads: CASSEFGAGADTQYF. The CDR3 region has the DNA TGTGCCAGCAGTGAATTTGGGGCGGGGGCAGATACGCAGTATTTT. The variable domain in full, completed from reference TRBV2 and TRBJ2-3, reads EPEVTQTPSHQVTQMGQEVILRCVPISNHLYFYWYRQILGQKVEFLVSFYNNEISEKSEIFDDQFSVERPDGSNFTLKIRSTKLEDSAMYFCASSEFGAGADTQYFGPGTRLTVL.

The rearrangement uses TRBV19 and TRBJ2-5, with D perhaps matching TRBD2 (5 bases). Germline CDR1 is LNHDA and CDR2 is SQIVND (reference sequence). The CDR3 is made up of 13 amino acids. V was cut by 5 bases and J by 5 bases, with 12 bases left in between. The CDR3 sequence is CASSQVARETQYF. As DNA, the CDR3 is TGTGCCAGTAGTCAGGTAGCGCGGGAGACCCAGTACTTC.

The chain is built from TRBV19 and TRBJ2-5; 7 bases align to TRBD2. The CDR3 loop spans 14 amino acids. Trimming at V came to 7 bases and at J to 3 bases, leaving 8 bases not matched to a gene. The germline CDR1 and CDR2 sequences are LNHDA and SQIVND (reference sequence). The CDR3 region is CASIGRAGEETQYF. In nucleotides, the CDR3 is TGTGCCAGTATCGGGCGCGCGGGAGAAGAGACCCAGTACTTC.

This chain uses TRBV11-2 with TRBJ1-1; D gene ambiguous. The length of the CDR3 is 16 residues. The germline CDR1 and CDR2 sequences are SGHAT and FQNNGV. The V gene lost 2 bases and the J gene lost 2 bases, with 15 bases spanning the gap. The DNA for the CDR3 is TGTGCCAGCAGCTTACCCTCAGGCTCTTCAAACACTGAAGCTTTCTTT. Its translation is CASSLPSGSSNTEAFF.

This chain connects TRBV7-2 to TRBJ2-3; no clear D. V lost 0 bases and J lost 0, with 4 bases in between. Germline CDR1 and CDR2: SGHTA and FQGNSA. The CDR3 spans 14 residues. The CDR3 is CASSLASSTDTQYF. In DNA form, the CDR3 reads TGTGCCAGCAGCTTAGCTAGCAGCACAGATACGCAGTATTTT.

The V call is TRBV29-1, the J call TRBJ1-2, with 10 bases fitting TRBD1. The CDR3 sequence is 14 residues long. CDR1 and CDR2 from the germline V gene are SQVTM and ANQGSEA. Unmatched junction bases numbered 10, after V lost 6 bases and J lost 6 bases. The CDR3 region is CSVRATGGSDGYTF. The CDR3 nucleotides read TGCAGCGTGAGGGCGACAGGGGGCTCGGATGGCTACACCTTC.

The chain uses TRBV5-1 and TRBJ2-3, with 8 bases fitting TRBD2. The V segment lost 3 bases and the J segment 4 bases; nucleotides outside the gene matches: 10. CDR1 and CDR2 (germline): SGHRS, YFSETQ. There are 16 residues in the CDR3. CDR3 DNA: TGCGCCAGCAGCTCATTTTCGGGACTAGAAGCAGATACGCAGTATTTT. Amino acids: CASSSFSGLEADTQYF.

This clone was found a few times. The chain combines TRBV5-1 with TRBJ1-2; D is perhaps TRBD1 (6 bases). This CDR3 is 12 amino acids long. Germline loops: CDR1 SGHRS, CDR2 YFSETQ. V lost 7 bases to trimming and J lost 14 bases, with 21 bases between them. The CDR3 DNA reads as TGCGCCAGCCGGCCCTTGACAGGACTTAGAACCTTC. Translation gives CASRPLTGLRTF.